The rows below give T cell receptor beta chains drawn from one sample of a study of CD8 T cells in ankylosing spondylitis. A single record per CDR3 protein comes from TCRdb applying MiXCR to the 5' RACE reads. The sample consists of 450,000 or so distinct CDR3 sequences, roughly 26% of them appearing once. Sequencing used blood, either unsorted or a sorted T cell fraction (not recorded which). The receptors stem from a male donor with ankylosing spondylitis. The CDR3 runs from the conserved cysteine through the conserved F or W. Each record gives: D gene, clone size, J gene, V gene, CDR3 DNA, CDR3 protein. D genes are given only for firm matches. Rows may omit the clone size; those that give it use once, few, many or a size class.

D gene: NA
clone size: few
J gene: TRBJ1-2
V gene: TRBV20-1
CDR3 DNA: TGCAGTGCCCTAGGGGGCTATGGCTACACCTTC
CDR3 protein: CSALGGYGYTF

D gene: TRBD2
clone size: NA
J gene: TRBJ2-1
V gene: TRBV3-1
CDR3 DNA: TGTGCCAGCAGCCACGGACTAGCGATCAATGAGCAGTTCTTC
CDR3 protein: CASSHGLAINEQFF

D gene: NA
clone size: NA
J gene: TRBJ2-3
V gene: TRBV5-5
CDR3 DNA: TGTGCCAGCCGCCGGGTCCCAGATACGCAGTATTTT
CDR3 protein: CASRRVPDTQYF

D gene: NA
clone size: NA
J gene: TRBJ1-1
V gene: TRBV20-1
CDR3 DNA: TGCAGTGCTAGTCCAGGACAGCGGGCAAGTACTGAAGCTTTCTTT
CDR3 protein: CSASPGQRASTEAFF

D gene: NA
clone size: few
J gene: TRBJ2-4
V gene: TRBV12-3/TRBV12-4
CDR3 DNA: TGTGCCAGCAGTTTAGCGGACTTGAACATTCAGTACTTC
CDR3 protein: CASSLADLNIQYF

D gene: NA
clone size: NA
J gene: TRBJ2-3
V gene: TRBV6-1
CDR3 DNA: TGTGCCAGCAGCGCAACCTACTCAAGGCCCGCGGATACGCAGTATTTT
CDR3 protein: CASSATYSRPADTQYF

D gene: NA
clone size: many
J gene: TRBJ2-1
V gene: TRBV20-1
CDR3 DNA: TGCAGTGCTCCGGGGCCTTACAATGAGCAGTTCTTC
CDR3 protein: CSAPGPYNEQFF

D gene: TRBD2
clone size: NA
J gene: TRBJ2-3
V gene: TRBV5-1
CDR3 DNA: TGCGCCAGCAGCTTAGCGGGACGTGATACGCAGTATTTT
CDR3 protein: CASSLAGRDTQYF

D gene: TRBD2
clone size: NA
J gene: TRBJ2-1
V gene: TRBV29-1
CDR3 DNA: TGCAGCGTCGGGACTAGCGGTACGACAGAGCAGTTCTTC
CDR3 protein: CSVGTSGTTEQFF

D gene: TRBD2
clone size: NA
J gene: TRBJ2-1
V gene: TRBV12-3/TRBV12-4
CDR3 DNA: TGTGCCAGCAGTGTAAATCGGCTAGCGGGTTACAATGAGCAGTTCTTC
CDR3 protein: CASSVNRLAGYNEQFF

D gene: NA
clone size: few
J gene: TRBJ2-7
V gene: TRBV20-1
CDR3 DNA: TGCAGTGCTAGAGACTTAACCCCCTACTCCTACGAGCAGTACTTC
CDR3 protein: CSARDLTPYSYEQYF

D gene: TRBD1
clone size: NA
J gene: TRBJ2-1
V gene: TRBV7-6
CDR3 DNA: TGTGCCAGCAGCCAGACAGGGGGCAGGTACAATGAGCAGTTCTTC
CDR3 protein: CASSQTGGRYNEQFF

D gene: TRBD1
clone size: few
J gene: TRBJ1-5
V gene: TRBV2
CDR3 DNA: TGTGCCAGCACCGGGACAGAGAATCAGCCCCAGCATTTT
CDR3 protein: CASTGTENQPQHF

D gene: NA
clone size: NA
J gene: TRBJ2-5
V gene: TRBV5-1
CDR3 DNA: TGCGCCAGCAGCTTGGTCGGATTTCAGGGCCCCTCAAAAGAGACCCAGTACTTC
CDR3 protein: CASSLVGFQGPSKETQYF

D gene: NA
clone size: NA
J gene: TRBJ2-1
V gene: TRBV20-1
CDR3 DNA: TGCAGTGCTAGGGAGGGGACGCGTCTCCCGCCCTACAATGAGCAGTTCTTC
CDR3 protein: CSAREGTRLPPYNEQFF

D gene: NA
clone size: NA
J gene: TRBJ1-4
V gene: TRBV24-1
CDR3 DNA: TGTGCCACCCAGGACTCTAATGAAAAACTGTTTTTT
CDR3 protein: CATQDSNEKLFF

D gene: NA
clone size: few
J gene: TRBJ1-6
V gene: TRBV20-1
CDR3 DNA: TGCAGTGCTAGAGATTCCCCCTATAATTCACCCCTCCACTTT
CDR3 protein: CSARDSPYNSPLHF

D gene: NA
clone size: NA
J gene: TRBJ1-1
V gene: TRBV6-2/TRBV6-3
CDR3 DNA: TGTGCCAGCAGCAACGCGGCTTCCCCGAACACTGAAGCTTTCTTT
CDR3 protein: CASSNAASPNTEAFF

D gene: NA
clone size: few
J gene: TRBJ1-5
V gene: TRBV20-1
CDR3 DNA: TGCAGTGCCCGCCGGGAGGGGGGGGGCAATCAGCCCCAGCATTTT
CDR3 protein: CSARREGGGNQPQHF

D gene: TRBD2
clone size: NA
J gene: TRBJ2-2
V gene: TRBV2
CDR3 DNA: TGTGCCAGCACCGGCGGGGGGGCTGGGACCGGGGAGCTGTTTTTT
CDR3 protein: CASTGGGAGTGELFF

D gene: NA
clone size: once
J gene: TRBJ2-2
V gene: TRBV3-1
CDR3 DNA: TGTGCCAGCAGCCAAAGGGTTAACGGGGAGCTGTTTTTT
CDR3 protein: CASSQRVNGELFF

D gene: TRBD2
clone size: few
J gene: TRBJ2-1
V gene: TRBV20-1
CDR3 DNA: TGCAGTGCTAGAAAGGCCGGGACTAGTCTTGAGCAGTTCTTC
CDR3 protein: CSARKAGTSLEQFF

D gene: TRBD2
clone size: NA
J gene: TRBJ2-3
V gene: TRBV5-1
CDR3 DNA: TGCGCCAGCAGCTCTCACGCGACTAGCGGGAGTTTAGATACGCAGTATTTT
CDR3 protein: CASSSHATSGSLDTQYF

D gene: TRBD2
clone size: NA
J gene: TRBJ2-1
V gene: TRBV5-1
CDR3 DNA: TGCGCCAGCAGCTCTGGGACTAGCGGGAGGGGGGTCTACAATGAGCAGTTCTTC
CDR3 protein: CASSSGTSGRGVYNEQFF

D gene: TRBD2
clone size: NA
J gene: TRBJ2-1
V gene: TRBV15
CDR3 DNA: TGTGCCACCAGCAGATACACCGGGAGGGCGGTGCGGAGTGAGCAGTTCTTC
CDR3 protein: CATSRYTGRAVRSEQFF

D gene: NA
clone size: few
J gene: TRBJ1-5
V gene: TRBV15
CDR3 DNA: TGTGCCACCAGCAGGTTCAGGGACGATCAGCCCCAGCATTTT
CDR3 protein: CATSRFRDDQPQHF

D gene: NA
clone size: NA
J gene: TRBJ2-1
V gene: TRBV5-1
CDR3 DNA: TGCGCCAGCAGCTTGGAAGCCCATGAGCAGTTCTTC
CDR3 protein: CASSLEAHEQFF

D gene: TRBD2
clone size: few
J gene: TRBJ2-1
V gene: TRBV19
CDR3 DNA: TGTGCCAGTAGCCGTGTAACTAGCGGGTATAATGAGCAGTTCTTC
CDR3 protein: CASSRVTSGYNEQFF

D gene: NA
clone size: NA
J gene: TRBJ1-2
V gene: TRBV20-1
CDR3 DNA: TGCAGTGCTAGAGAGAGGGAGAACTATGGCTACACCTTC
CDR3 protein: CSARERENYGYTF